The present TCR beta chain was sequenced within a study of shared clonotypes between healthy human individuals. Study observations and caveats: Lower generation probabilities were found for non-shared clonotypes than for those shared by all four donors. Only blood underwent sampling, and tissue repertoires likely differ.

TCRdb's table, derived via immunoSEQ multiplex PCR, lists solely in-frame clones and lacks some. The repertoire holds millions of clones, more than 85% seen once, with about 0.39% in the top ten. Worth noting for this clone: Its antigen is as yet unknown.

Trimming cost V 5 bases and J 1 base, with 8 bases left between them. The germline gives CDR1 SGHTA, CDR2 FQGTGA. CDR3 length: 13 residues. The gene calls are TRBV7-3 and TRBJ2-5, with D uncertain. The sequencing sample was made of naive CD4+ T cells from PBMCs. The sample's subset: CD45RA+ positively selected. This receptor was obtained from a young man in good health. Some clones in this sample may be carry-over from other donors' samples. As DNA, the CDR3 is TGTGCCAGCAGCGCCTACCCCCAAGAGACCCAGTACTTC. Translating gives CASSAYPQETQYF.